This note documents a single T cell receptor beta chain sequence. This specimen belongs to a study of blood T cell repertoires in COVID-19. Across the study: Spain, Italy and the United States supplied samples that represented acute and convalescent COVID-19. Sources were T cells, B-cell-depleted T cells, or PBMCs; the material itself was cDNA or gDNA.

The CDR3 consists of 13 residues. In germline, CDR1 is SGHTS, CDR2 YDEGEE. The V end was cut by 0 bases, the J end by 3 bases, with 6 bases between. Per the authors' pipeline: From reference gene primer amplification, estimates of nucleated cell counts were derived. This table comes from immunoSEQ multiplex PCR, and its TCRdb copy is limited to in-frame clones, with some not included. V and J calls and clone size are given by that table; D and trimming were obtained from the DNA. The sample carries some 120,000 clones, around 81% recorded once. Material for sequencing was peripheral blood. The receptor's source is a human donor in a cohort sampled during active COVID-19. The V call is TRBV5-8, the J call TRBJ2-5; D not certain. The CDR3 region has the DNA TGTGCCAGCAGCTTGGGACTGAAAGAGACCCAGTACTTC. It yields the protein CASSLGLKETQYF.